This T cell receptor beta chain was captured by sequencing in a study of blood T cells in healthy people across ages (dated by TCRdb to the mid-2010s). With respect to the entire study: Template switching captured roughly one uniquely barcoded TCR beta cDNA molecule per two T cells in model experiments. Using deep sequencing normalized with unique cDNA molecular identifiers, the study measured how TCR beta repertoire diversity changes with age. The donors were divided into four age groups: young (average around 15 years), middle-aged (almost 40), aged (about 61) and long-lived (about 84). Donors of different ages were randomly distributed across sequencing lanes to avoid experimental bias. Two additional independent replicas of 1 million unique cDNA reads from the same blood draw were analyzed for two donors (one aged 18 to 29 and one aged 80 or older).

The study at large found these results: Because donor CMV infection status was unknown, age-related changes in expanded clonotypes were potentially confounded. Compared with the aged group, the long-lived group had more naive CD4+ T cells, fewer expanded clones and increased TCR diversity, a pattern suggesting age selection. As age increased, observed TCR beta diversity per million T cells dropped in a roughly linear way, and a significant reduction was already evident by age 40. Estimates of total diversity based on one million sequenced T cells were regarded as lower bounds and as underestimates. The percentage of naive T cells measured by flow cytometry correlated strongly with observed TCR beta diversity. Because profiling used bulk unsorted PBMCs, naive and antigen-experienced compartments could not be compared conclusively.

This clonotype was counted only a few times. What antigen it recognizes has not been identified. No base-level quality is on record; no much larger clone is a single base apart. Systemically healthy Caucasian individuals from Russia, 39 in total and aged roughly 6 to 100 years, were included as donors. Approximately 11 milliliters of peripheral blood were drawn from each donor into EDTA-treated Vacutainer tubes. Ficoll-Paque density-gradient centrifugation was used to isolate PBMCs, with at least 7 million obtained per sample. Total RNA, at least 5 micrograms per sample, was extracted from PBMCs with Trizol reagent. Naive CD45RAhigh/CD27high T cell percentages were measured by flow cytometry on a PBMC aliquot from every donor. Preparation of the library involved 5' RACE. Sequenced on an Illumina HiSeq 2500. A second PCR of about 6 to 11 cycles was run with a J-beta primer mix and a sample-barcoded 5' primer. A template-switch 5' adaptor carrying 12 random nucleotides introduced a unique molecular identifier onto each TCR beta cDNA molecule. Each sample yielded at least 3 million CDR3-containing paired-end reads. First-strand cDNA synthesis was performed from all RNA using the Mint cDNA synthesis kit, with priming by a TRBC-specific oligonucleotide. Following uracil-DNA glycosylase treatment, all cDNA underwent a first 18-cycle PCR with the universal primers M1SS and BC2_uni_R. In the source study's methods: Each sample was normalized by randomly selecting 1 million high-quality reads, each carrying a distinct molecular identifier. Instead of being binned into consensus sequences, reads with shared molecular identifiers were discarded. MiTCR, set to a Q25 quality threshold and the strictest error-elimination algorithm, was used for CDR3 identification, clonotype clustering and error correction. A nonparametric unseen species model with Euler transformation was used to estimate a lower bound on total TCR beta diversity. TCRdb ran its own pipeline on the public reads, namely fastp trimming at Q25 and MiXCR clone calling, and kept in-frame beta chains. Entries are consolidated by CDR3 protein sequence, retaining the most common genes and DNA. It is TCRdb's table, rather than the study itself, that gives the V and J calls and clone size. Recorded for this sample are approximately 800,000 distinct CDR3 sequences; roughly 50% of them occurred a single time. Around a quarter of the sample goes to the ten largest clones.

Material: blood. The origin of this receptor is a man aged 35 to 55 in good health.

The CDR3 here reads CAISESAGNEKLFF. The nucleotide sequence reads as follows: TGTGCCATCAGTGAGTCGGCGGGAAATGAAAAACTGTTTTTT. Rearrangement joined TRBV10-3 to TRBJ1-4; the D gene lacks a confident call. The CDR3, from cysteine to phenylalanine, totals 14 residues. Just CDR3 DNA is preserved here, 42 bases in frame from base 1. Looking up the germline V gene yields CDR1 ENHRY and CDR2 SYGVKD. Between the V and J ends, shortened by 0 bases and 5 bases respectively, the junction contains 7 bases.